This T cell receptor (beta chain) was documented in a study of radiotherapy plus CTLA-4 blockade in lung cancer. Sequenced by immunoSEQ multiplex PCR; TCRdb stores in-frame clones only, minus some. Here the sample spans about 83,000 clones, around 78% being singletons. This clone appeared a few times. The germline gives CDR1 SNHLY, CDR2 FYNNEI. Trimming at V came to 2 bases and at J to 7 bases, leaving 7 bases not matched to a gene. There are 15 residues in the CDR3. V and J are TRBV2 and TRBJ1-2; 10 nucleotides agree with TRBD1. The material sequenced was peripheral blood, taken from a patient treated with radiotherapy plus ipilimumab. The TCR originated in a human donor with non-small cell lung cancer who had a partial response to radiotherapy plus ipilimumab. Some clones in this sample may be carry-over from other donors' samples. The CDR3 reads CASSEMTGGYGGYTF. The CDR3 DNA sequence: TGTGCCAGCAGTGAAATGACAGGGGGCTACGGTGGCTACACCTTC.